The entry below describes one T cell receptor (beta chain). Sample-barcoded 5' priming and a J-beta primer mix drove a second PCR of about 7 to 11 cycles. Via MiXCR, TCRdb re-called the 5' RACE reads, giving one row per CDR3 protein. The sample records around 990,000 distinct CDR3 sequences, under 30% being singletons. The entry originates in a study of blood T cells in healthy people across ages. Separately, the same data were catalogued under a study of T cells of mothers and their children.

The sequencing sample was made of blood. The source is a girl aged 2-10 years in good health.

The DNA of the CDR3 is TGCAGTGCTCACAAACCGGCAATTGAGAGGGCTTTCTTT. Protein: CSAHKPAIERAFF. This chain links TRBV20-1 with TRBJ1-1; D is uncertain. In germline, CDR1 is DFQATT, CDR2 SNEGSKA (reference sequence). The V end lost 5 bases, the J end lost 11 bases, and 21 bases lay between the germline ends. The CDR3 sequence is 13 residues long.